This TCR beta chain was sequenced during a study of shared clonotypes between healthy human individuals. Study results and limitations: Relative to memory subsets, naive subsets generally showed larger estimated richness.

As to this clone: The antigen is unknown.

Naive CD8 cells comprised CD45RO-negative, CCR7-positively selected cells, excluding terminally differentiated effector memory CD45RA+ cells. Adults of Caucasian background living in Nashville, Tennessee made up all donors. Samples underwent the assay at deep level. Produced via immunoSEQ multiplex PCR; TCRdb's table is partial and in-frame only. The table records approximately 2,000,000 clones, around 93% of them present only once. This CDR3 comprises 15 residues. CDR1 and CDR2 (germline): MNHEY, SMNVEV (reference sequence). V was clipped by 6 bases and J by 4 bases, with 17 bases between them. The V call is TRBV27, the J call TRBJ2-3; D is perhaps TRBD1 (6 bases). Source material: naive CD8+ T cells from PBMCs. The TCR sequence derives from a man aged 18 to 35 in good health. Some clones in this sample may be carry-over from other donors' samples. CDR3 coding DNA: TGTGCCAGCAGGACCCTCCTAACAGGGTCAGATACGCAGTATTTT. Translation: CASRTLLTGSDTQYF.